These T cell receptor beta chains were read from a single sample in a study of cytomegalovirus exposure and HLA in healthy donors. Sequencing used immunoSEQ multiplex PCR; TCRdb keeps in-frame clones, though not all of them. Of around 160,000 clones in the sample, over 75% were seen once. The sample was PBMCs. Receptor source: a human donor in good health. Each CDR3 is given with its conserved first and last residue. A D gene is named only where the DNA matches it firmly. Only part of the rows carry a size: once, few, many, or a class if the clone is expanded.

d_call	v_call	j_call	clone_size	cdr3_aa	cdr3_nt
TRBD1	TRBV5-1	TRBJ2-5	NA	CASSSGQGLGETQYF	TGCGCCAGCAGCTCGGGACAGGGGTTGGGGGAGACCCAGTACTTC
TRBD1	TRBV5-5	TRBJ1-1	NA	CASSPTSGTVGTEAFF	TGTGCCAGCAGCCCTACCTCCGGGACAGTGGGCACTGAAGCTTTCTTT
TRBD2	TRBV6-1	TRBJ2-2	NA	CASSDSGGVYANTGELFF	TGTGCCAGCAGTGATTCCGGGGGGGTCTACGCGAACACCGGGGAGCTGTTTTTT
TRBD2	TRBV25-1	TRBJ2-2	NA	CASSASGGATGELFF	TGTGCCAGCAGTGCCAGCGGGGGGGCAACCGGGGAGCTGTTTTTT
TRBD2	TRBV5-4	TRBJ2-1	NA	CASSSLAGDYNEQFF	TGTGCCAGCAGCTCGCTAGCGGGGGATTACAATGAGCAGTTCTTC
TRBD1	TRBV15	TRBJ1-6	NA	CATSRESPDRGNSPLHF	TGTGCCACCAGCAGAGAATCCCCGGACAGGGGTAATTCACCCCTCCACTTT
TRBD1	TRBV27	TRBJ2-7	NA	CASSPSTGLEQYF	TGTGCCAGCAGTCCCTCGACAGGGCTCGAGCAGTACTTC
TRBD2	TRBV11-2	TRBJ2-5	NA	CASSLGASGLQETQYF	TGTGCCAGCAGCTTAGGGGCTAGCGGCCTCCAAGAGACCCAGTACTTC
NA	TRBV28	TRBJ1-3	NA	CASSLTRGYGGNTIYF	TGTGCCAGCAGTTTAACCCGGGGGTATGGTGGAAACACCATATATTTT
NA	TRBV7-8	TRBJ1-2	once	CASSWTALYGYTF	TGTGCCAGCAGCTGGACAGCCCTCTATGGCTACACCTTC
TRBD1	TRBV25-1	TRBJ1-1	NA	CASSNPGTGNTEAFF	TGTGCCAGCAGTAACCCGGGGACAGGGAACACTGAAGCTTTCTTT
NA	TRBV4-3	TRBJ1-3	NA	CASSQEGARSGNTIYF	TGCGCCAGCAGCCAAGAGGGGGCAAGGTCTGGAAACACCATATATTTT
TRBD1	TRBV7-6	TRBJ1-2	NA	CASSPDRVLAGYTF	TGTGCCAGCAGCCCGGACAGGGTATTGGCTGGCTACACCTTC
TRBD1	TRBV2	TRBJ1-1	NA	CASSGGTGSEAFF	TGTGCCAGCAGTGGAGGGACAGGGTCTGAAGCTTTCTTT
TRBD2	TRBV6-1	TRBJ2-3	NA	CASSDLVGGTGSGTQYF	TGTGCCAGCAGTGATTTGGTGGGGGGGACCGGTAGCGGTACGCAGTATTTT
NA	TRBV6-5	TRBJ1-5	NA	CASSDSFDQPQHF	TGTGCCAGCAGTGACAGCTTCGATCAGCCCCAGCATTTT
TRBD2	TRBV6-1	TRBJ2-7	NA	CASSRGLGRNEQYF	TGTGCCAGCAGTAGGGGACTAGGCCGGAACGAGCAGTACTTC
NA	TRBV9	TRBJ1-3	NA	CASSVGGLFSGNTIYF	TGTGCCAGCAGCGTAGGCGGCCTCTTCTCTGGAAACACCATATATTTT
NA	TRBV19	TRBJ1-2	once	CASQPNGGNYGYTF	TGTGCCAGTCAACCCAATGGAGGGAACTATGGCTACACCTTC
NA	TRBV19	TRBJ1-6	NA	CASSIVGSSYNSPLHF	TGTGCCAGTAGTATAGTGGGGAGCTCCTATAATTCACCCCTCCACTTT
TRBD1	TRBV5-6	TRBJ1-2	NA	CASSSPIGTGHGYTF	TGTGCCAGCAGCTCCCCTATCGGGACAGGGCATGGCTACACCTTC
NA	TRBV7-9	TRBJ1-4	NA	CSSSLRGKDQVGEKLFF	TGTTCCAGCAGCTTAAGGGGCAAGGATCAGGTGGGAGAAAAACTGTTTTTT
NA	TRBV2	TRBJ2-7	few	CASSDWSSYEQYF	TGTGCCAGCAGTGATTGGAGCTCCTACGAGCAGTACTTC
NA	TRBV6-8	TRBJ2-5	NA	CASSSNRDDLETQYF	TGTGCCAGCAGTTCTAACAGGGACGACTTAGAGACCCAGTACTTC
TRBD1	TRBV10-1	TRBJ1-5	once	CASSPKDGQEIYSNQPQHF	TGCGCCAGCAGCCCCAAGGACGGACAGGAGATTTATAGCAATCAGCCCCAGCATTTT
NA	TRBV27	TRBJ1-4	NA	CASSYRESGKLFF	TGTGCCAGCAGCTACAGGGAGTCCGGAAAACTGTTTTTT
NA	TRBV7-8	TRBJ1-3	NA	CASSSGFSSGNTIYF	TGTGCCAGCAGCTCCGGGTTCAGCTCTGGAAACACCATATATTTT
NA	TRBV27	TRBJ2-5	NA	CASSLQMGAEETQYF	TGTGCCAGCAGTTTACAGATGGGCGCCGAAGAGACCCAGTACTTC
NA	TRBV12-5	TRBJ1-5	NA	CASGLVLGNSNQPQHF	TGTGCTAGTGGTTTGGTACTGGGCAATTCAAACCAGCCCCAGCATTTT
TRBD1	TRBV7-2	TRBJ1-3	NA	CASSLDRGLSGNTIYF	TGTGCCAGCAGCCTGGACAGGGGGCTTTCTGGAAACACCATATATTTT
TRBD2	TRBV5-6	TRBJ2-5	NA	CASSTREERGGQETQYF	TGTGCCAGCAGTACGAGGGAAGAGCGGGGCGGACAAGAGACCCAGTACTTC
NA	TRBV5-1	TRBJ1-2	NA	CASSLGGNYGYTF	TGCGCCAGCAGCTTGGGCGGAAACTATGGCTACACCTTC
NA	TRBV10-1	TRBJ1-2	NA	CASRLTDDYGYTF	TGCGCCAGCAGGCTGACAGATGACTATGGCTACACCTTC
NA	TRBV9	TRBJ2-7	NA	CASSVGGSTYEQYF	TGTGCCAGCAGCGTAGGGGGCTCGACCTACGAGCAGTACTTC
NA	TRBV27	TRBJ2-7	NA	CASSLRGAYEQYF	TGTGCCAGCAGTTTACGGGGGGCTTACGAGCAGTACTTC